Below are 26 T cell receptor beta chains sequenced from a single sample in a study of shared clonotypes between healthy human individuals. The assay was immunoSEQ multiplex PCR, and TCRdb's table has in-frame clones only and misses some. Of roughly 1,500,000 clones listed, around 98% are singletons. Input material: naive CD4+ T cells sorted from blood. The subset is: CD45RA+ positively selected. The receptors were sampled from a man aged 25-45 years in good health.

This chain joins TRBV11-1 and TRBJ2-7, with 8 bases fitting TRBD2. CDR3 size: 16 residues. Per the germline V gene, CDR1 is SGHAT and CDR2 is FQDESV (reference sequence). V shed 2 bases and J 2 bases; nucleotides not matched to a gene: 8. CDR3 sequence: CASSLSAGGGPYEQYF. The CDR3 DNA reads as TGTGCCAGCAGCTTATCTGCGGGAGGAGGACCCTACGAGCAGTACTTC.

The chain couples TRBV4-1 to TRBJ2-4, with D perhaps matching TRBD2 (5 bases). The germline V gene has CDR1 MGHRA and CDR2 YSYEKL. There are 18 residues in the CDR3. V lost 0 bases and J 0 bases, leaving 15 bases between the germline ends. The CDR3 here is CASSQEGRGGKAKNIQYF. The DNA for the CDR3 is TGCGCCAGCAGCCAAGAAGGCAGAGGAGGAAAAGCCAAAAACATTCAGTACTTC.

A word on this clone: The identical CDR3 is also encoded by other nucleotide sequences in the sample. This sequence joins TRBV18 and TRBJ2-1, with 14 nucleotides matching TRBD2. The CDR3 sequence is 16 residues long. CDR1 is KGHSH and CDR2 is LQKENI in the germline V gene. Losses at the gene ends were 0 bases for V and 7 bases for J; bases not matched to a gene: 2. CDR3 protein: CASSPPGLAGANEQFF. In DNA, the CDR3 is TGTGCCAGCTCACCACCGGGACTAGCGGGAGCAAATGAGCAGTTCTTC.

The chain employs TRBV10-3 and TRBJ2-7, with D tentatively TRBD1 (6 bases). The CDR3 has 14 amino acids. Germline lookup yields CDR1 ENHRY and CDR2 SYGVKD. The ends were cut back, 6 bases at V and 6 bases at J, with 18 bases in the middle. Written as DNA, the CDR3 is TGTGCCATCAGCGCATCTACAGGGACCGGCGAGCAGTACTTC. It specifies CAISASTGTGEQYF.

This chain joins TRBV7-9 and TRBJ2-5, with 8 nucleotides matching TRBD1. CDR1 is SEHNR, CDR2 FQNEAQ, per germline (reference sequence). The junction had 3 bases not matched to a gene; V was cut back by 0 bases and J by 3 bases. The CDR3 totals 15 residues. CDR3 DNA sequence: TGTGCCAGCAGCTTAGCCCCGGACAGGGAAGAGACCCAGTACTTC. This codes for CASSLAPDREETQYF.

The chain employs TRBV11-2 and TRBJ1-3; D is uncertain. Between the trimmed V and J ends, which lost 4 bases and 8 bases, there was a span of 6 bases. The CDR3 runs to 11 residues. The germline V gene encodes CDR1 SGHAT and CDR2 FQNNGV. CDR3 sequence (DNA): TGTGCCAGCAGCTCACGGGACACCATATATTTT. Translation: CASSSRDTIYF.

The rearrangement links TRBV27 to TRBJ2-7, with 7 bases matching TRBD2. Trimming at V came to 5 bases and at J to 4 bases, leaving 8 bases not matched to a gene. The CDR3 totals 14 residues. Germline lookup yields CDR1 MNHEY and CDR2 SMNVEV (reference sequence). CDR3 sequence: CASSQREAEYEQYF. CDR3 DNA: TGTGCCAGCAGTCAACGGGAGGCCGAATACGAGCAGTACTTC.

V usage is TRBV28 and J usage is TRBJ2-2; 8 nucleotides match TRBD1. There are 15 residues in the CDR3. The germline V gene encodes CDR1 MDHEN and CDR2 SYDVKM. J gave up 5 bases and V 2 bases, and 4 bases lay outside the gene matches. The chain's CDR3 is CASSLGQGLTGELFF. The CDR3 DNA follows: TGTGCCAGCAGTTTAGGACAGGGTCTGACCGGGGAGCTGTTTTTT.

The rearrangement uses TRBV6-5 and TRBJ2-2; the D is unclear. Trimming took off 6 bases at V and 4 bases at J, with 9 bases between the two ends. The CDR3 length is 13 residues. CDR1 is MNHEY, CDR2 SVGAGI, per germline. DNA for the CDR3: TGTGCCAGCAGCTTAGTCCGCACCGGGGAGCTGTTTTTT. Amino acid sequence: CASSLVRTGELFF.

J is TRBJ2-1 and V is TRBV19; the D gene is possibly TRBD2 (6 bases). The CDR3 spans 16 residues. V was trimmed by 6 bases and J by 0 bases, leaving 15 bases between them. The germline CDR1 and CDR2 sequences are LNHDA and SQIVND (reference sequence). CDR3 protein: CASSSGWGVSYNEQFF. The CDR3 nucleotides read TGTGCCAGTAGCTCCGGGTGGGGGGTCTCCTACAATGAGCAGTTCTTC.

This clone occurred once. This chain links TRBV4-1 with TRBJ2-1, with TRBD1 matching over 9 bases. Germline V lookup: CDR1 MGHRA, CDR2 YSYEKL. The CDR3 length is 16 residues. V shed 1 base, J shed 10 bases, and the junction held 11 bases outside the gene matches. The CDR3 is CASSQGDWDRVDEQFF. The DNA for the CDR3 is TGCGCCAGCAGCCAAGGGGATTGGGACAGGGTCGACGAGCAGTTCTTC.

The V gene is TRBV7-8, the J gene TRBJ2-1, with D unresolved. The CDR3 has 12 residues. V gave up 1 base and J gave up 15 bases, with 13 bases separating them. The V gene's germline CDR1 is SGHVS and CDR2 FQNEAQ. The CDR3 spells CASSLGELGRFF. The CDR3 DNA reads as TGTGCCAGCAGCTTAGGGGAACTTGGGCGGTTCTTC. The full variable domain, with the rest looked up from reference TRBV7-8 and TRBJ2-1, is GAGVSQSPRYKVAKRGQDVALRCDPISGHVSLFWYQQALGQGPEFLTYFQNEAQLDKSGLPSDRFFAERPEGSVSTLKIQRTQQEDSAVYLCASSLGELGRFFGPGTRLTVL.

The chain couples TRBV5-1 to TRBJ2-3; D ambiguous. The CDR3 is 13 residues long. V lost 4 bases to trimming and J lost 4 bases, with 10 bases between them. Germline assignment: CDR1 SGHRS and CDR2 YFSETQ. As DNA, the CDR3 is TGCGCCAGCAGCCTCCAAGTGTCAGATACGCAGTATTTT. This encodes CASSLQVSDTQYF.

The chain joins TRBV29-1 to TRBJ2-5, with D hard to call. Germline lookup yields CDR1 SQVTM and CDR2 ANQGSEA. This CDR3 region has 13 residues. The V and J ends lost 4 bases and 3 bases respectively, with 12 bases between them. CDR3 sequence: CSVAPQLKETQYF. In nucleotides, the CDR3 is TGCAGCGTTGCCCCCCAACTAAAAGAGACCCAGTACTTC.

The V call is TRBV27, the J call TRBJ2-3, with 8 bases lining up with TRBD1. Germline values: CDR1 MNHEY, CDR2 SMNVEV (reference sequence). The V segment lost 6 bases and the J segment 6 bases; nucleotides outside the gene matches: 8. There are 14 residues in the CDR3. In DNA form, the CDR3 reads TGTGCCAGCAGCGCCAGGGGGCAAGGGGATACGCAGTATTTT. Its translation is CASSARGQGDTQYF.

As for this clone: Other nucleotide sequences in the sample specify the same CDR3. The gene calls are TRBV6-1 and TRBJ2-7; maybe TRBD2 (6 bases). V was cut by 6 bases and J by 0 bases, with 6 bases left in between. The CDR3 has 12 amino acids. The germline gives CDR1 MNHNS, CDR2 SASEGT. CDR3 coding DNA: TGTGCCAGCAGCGGGAGCTCCTACGAGCAGTACTTC. This encodes CASSGSSYEQYF.

CDR3 residues: CASSFLRAGAGELFF. CDR3 nucleotides: TGCGCCAGCAGCTTTCTGAGGGCGGGCGCCGGGGAGCTGTTTTTT. The chain combines TRBV5-1 with TRBJ2-2; D is possibly TRBD2 (5 bases). The germline V gene encodes CDR1 SGHRS and CDR2 YFSETQ. Trimming pared 2 bases from V and 6 bases from J, leaving 14 bases between. CDR3 size: 15 residues.

V usage is TRBV10-1 and J usage is TRBJ1-5; the D is unclear. Looked up from germline, CDR1 is WNHNN and CDR2 is SYGVQD (reference sequence). The CDR3 sequence is 14 residues long. Trimming shortened V by 0 bases and J by 7 bases, and 10 bases separated the two germline ends. CDR3 loop: CASSESGSLQPQHF. The CDR3 region has the DNA TGCGCCAGCAGTGAGTCAGGATCTCTGCAGCCCCAGCATTTT.

In this sample, this clone turned up once. This sequence joins TRBV2 and TRBJ2-7; D uncertain. V lost 6 bases and J lost 2, with 8 bases in between. This CDR3 spans 12 amino acids. Germline-derived CDR1 and CDR2 are SNHLY and FYNNEI. The CDR3: CASSSQAYEQYF. The CDR3 nucleotides read TGTGCCAGCAGCTCGCAAGCCTACGAGCAGTACTTC.

Here the CDR3 reads CASTEGAHEQYF. The CDR3 region has the DNA TGCGCCAGCACGGAGGGGGCGCACGAGCAGTACTTC. The gene calls are TRBV10-1 and TRBJ2-7; TRBD1 is a possible D gene (7 bases). Trimming pared 7 bases from V and 5 bases from J, leaving 12 bases between. The CDR3 has 12 residues. Germline CDR1 and CDR2: WNHNN and SYGVQD (reference sequence).

The rearrangement links TRBV7-9 to TRBJ2-1; 8 nucleotides align to TRBD1. This CDR3 comprises 13 residues. The V gene end was trimmed by 7 bases and the J gene end by 4 bases; junction bases not matched to a gene: 3. Germline loops: CDR1 SEHNR, CDR2 FQNEAQ (reference sequence). The CDR3: CASKGQGYNEQFF. In nucleotides, the CDR3 is TGTGCCAGCAAAGGACAGGGATACAATGAGCAGTTCTTC.

The CDR3 DNA follows: TGTGCCAGCAGCTTGGGGGGAGCGGGAGGTCCCGGGGGGACCCAGTACTTC. Protein product: CASSLGGAGGPGGTQYF. The chain uses TRBV5-4 and TRBJ2-5; 9 positions match TRBD2. The junction had 13 bases not matched to a gene; V was cut back by 0 bases and J by 7 bases. CDR3 length equals 17 residues. CDR1 and CDR2 from the germline V gene are SGHNT and YYREEE (reference sequence). Based on the CDR3 plus reference TRBV5-4 and TRBJ2-5, the full variable domain is ETGVTQSPTHLIKTRGQQVTLRCSSQSGHNTVSWYQQALGQGPQFIFQYYREEENGRGNFPPRFSGLQFPNYSSELNVNALELDDSALYLCASSLGGAGGPGGTQYFGPGTRLLVL.

The chain is built from TRBV5-1 and TRBJ1-1; TRBD1 matches 11 bases. Per the germline V gene, CDR1 is SGHRS and CDR2 is YFSETQ. There are 15 residues in the CDR3. The V and J ends lost 4 bases and 5 bases, in that order; junction bases with no gene match: 7. Written as DNA, the CDR3 is TGCGCCAGCAGCACGGACAGGGGGCCGGGAACTGAAGCTTTCTTT. Translation: CASSTDRGPGTEAFF.

The rearrangement joins TRBV5-1 to TRBJ2-3, with D maybe TRBD1 (5 bases). This CDR3 is 14 amino acids long. Germline assignment: CDR1 SGHRS and CDR2 YFSETQ. Trimming left V 8 bases short and J 2 bases short, with 15 bases between. The DNA of the CDR3 is TGCGCCAGTGCAATAGGACAAATCACAGATACGCAGTATTTT. Residues: CASAIGQITDTQYF.

The chain joins TRBV30 to TRBJ2-1; no clear D gene. Germline CDR1 GTSNPN, CDR2 SVGIG (reference sequence). The CDR3 spans 11 residues. The V end lost 0 bases, the J end lost 7 bases, and 4 bases lay between the germline ends. The CDR3 sequence: CAWSVKNEQFF. The CDR3 DNA reads TGTGCCTGGAGTGTTAAGAATGAGCAGTTCTTC.

This chain connects TRBV5-1 to TRBJ2-2; the D gene is possibly TRBD1 (6 bases). Between the trimmed V and J ends, which lost 5 bases and 0 bases, there was a span of 14 bases. The CDR3 is 16 residues long. The germline V gene has CDR1 SGHRS and CDR2 YFSETQ. The CDR3 protein is CASRPTTGANTGELFF. As DNA, the CDR3 is TGCGCCAGCAGACCAACGACAGGCGCGAACACCGGGGAGCTGTTTTTT.